This paragraph reports one TCR beta chain. This entry is derived from a study of T cells in localized non-small cell lung cancer. Germline CDR1 and CDR2: GTSNPN and SVGIG (reference sequence). Trimming cost V 4 bases and J 4 bases; bases outside gene matches: 4. The CDR3 extends over 13 amino acids. Profiled with immunoSEQ multiplex PCR; TCRdb holds only in-frame clones, not every one. Here the sample spans around 140,000 clones, around 92% being singletons. The sequence was obtained from a female donor of 60 years or more with stage I lung adenocarcinoma. Here the sequenced sample was peripheral blood, taken before any cancer treatment. This chain links TRBV30 with TRBJ2-1; 7 bases agree with TRBD1. The CDR3 spells CAWKGTAYNEQFF. The CDR3 bases are TGTGCCTGGAAGGGGACAGCTTACAATGAGCAGTTCTTC.